These 11 T cell receptor beta chains were sequenced from one sample in a study of radiotherapy plus CTLA-4 blockade in lung cancer. Profiling relied on immunoSEQ multiplex PCR, and the TCRdb table lists in-frame clones only, not all of them. The sample lists tens of thousands of clones; about 72% were seen once. The specimen comprised peripheral blood, sampled from a patient treated with radiotherapy plus ipilimumab. The receptors come from a human donor with non-small cell lung cancer who had a complete response to radiotherapy plus ipilimumab.

The rearrangement joins TRBV7-9 to TRBJ2-3; possibly TRBD1 for D (5 bases). Looked up from germline, CDR1 is SEHNR and CDR2 is FQNEAQ (reference sequence). The CDR3 spans 13 residues. Trimming removed 5 bases at V and 6 bases at J, with 12 bases between. The CDR3 sequence is CASSKLGADTQYF. The CDR3 region has the DNA TGTGCCAGCAGCAAATTAGGGGCTGATACGCAGTATTTT.

The chain is built from TRBV30 and TRBJ2-6, with 7 bases that match TRBD1. This CDR3 contains 16 residues. Germline CDR1 reads GTSNPN; CDR2 reads SVGIG (reference sequence). V trimming: 0 bases; J trimming: 12 bases; junction bases outside the gene matches: 14. The CDR3 protein is CAWSVSRTGGFLVLTF. The CDR3 nucleotides read TGTGCCTGGAGTGTTTCGAGGACAGGAGGTTTCCTCGTCCTGACTTTC.

This sequence joins TRBV28 and TRBJ2-7; 10 bases agree with TRBD1. V lost 5 bases to trimming and J lost 4 bases; unmatched junction nucleotides: 11. This CDR3 has 16 amino acids. Per the germline V gene, CDR1 is MDHEN and CDR2 is SYDVKM. The CDR3 nucleotides are TGTGCCAGCAGTCTTCCGGGACAGGGGAGAGCTTACGAGCAGTACTTC. It codes for CASSLPGQGRAYEQYF. Complete variable domain (other parts from reference TRBV28 and TRBJ2-7): DVKVTQSSRYLVKRTGEKVFLECVQDMDHENMFWYRQDPGLGLRLIYFSYDVKMKEKGDIPEGYSVSREKKERFSLILESASTNQTSMYLCASSLPGQGRAYEQYFGPGTRLTVT.

V gene TRBV28 combines with J gene TRBJ2-1; 9 positions match TRBD2. J was trimmed by 15 bases and V by 4 bases; bases with no gene match: 7. The CDR3 contains 12 residues. Germline V gene lookup returns CDR1 MDHEN and CDR2 SYDVKM. For the CDR3, the DNA is TGTGCCAGCAGTTCCGTTAGCGGGAGTAGGTTCTTC. Its translation is CASSSVSGSRFF.

The V and J genes are TRBV7-3 and TRBJ2-2; TRBD2 aligns across 13 bases. Germline V gene data show CDR1 as SGHTA and CDR2 as FQGTGA. The length of the CDR3 is 21 residues. The trim removed 5 bases at V and 3 bases at J, leaving 18 bases unmatched. This chain's CDR3 is CASSPTLAGGPITRDTGELFF. The CDR3 nucleotides read TGTGCCAGCAGCCCGACACTAGCGGGAGGGCCAATAACACGGGACACCGGGGAGCTGTTTTTT. Filled out from reference TRBV7-3 and TRBJ2-2, the complete variable domain reads GAGVSQTPSNKVTEKGKYVELRCDPISGHTALYWYRQSLGQGPEFLIYFQGTGAADDSGLPNDRFFAVRPEGSVSTLKIQRTERGDSAVYLCASSPTLAGGPITRDTGELFFGEGSRLTVL.

V gene TRBV2 combines with J gene TRBJ1-6, with D uncertain. This CDR3 is 14 amino acids long. The germline V gene has CDR1 SNHLY and CDR2 FYNNEI. Deletions cut 4 bases from V and 2 bases from J, with 6 bases between. The CDR3 coding sequence is TGTGCCAGCAGTGGCGGGACCTATAATTCACCCCTCCACTTT. Protein product: CASSGGTYNSPLHF.

This clone was counted a single time. V gene TRBV7-2 combines with J gene TRBJ2-5; tentative D call: TRBD2 (7 bases). Germline V gene sequence: CDR1 SGHTA, CDR2 FQGNSA. The CDR3 covers 15 residues. Trimming shortened V by 3 bases and J by 2 bases, and 13 bases separated the two germline ends. The CDR3 nucleotides are TGTGCCAGCAGCTTTCGGCGGGGGACACAAGAGACCCAGTACTTC. Residues: CASSFRRGTQETQYF.

J is TRBJ2-2 and V is TRBV27, with 7 bases identical to TRBD2. Unmatched junction bases numbered 4, after V lost 5 bases and J lost 4 bases. Germline lookup yields CDR1 MNHEY and CDR2 SMNVEV (reference sequence). This CDR3 has 14 amino acids. The CDR3 loop is CASSRREITGELFF. The CDR3, as DNA: TGTGCCAGCAGTCGGCGGGAGATCACCGGGGAGCTGTTTTTT.

The chain links TRBV18 to TRBJ1-2; no clear D gene. Looked up from germline, CDR1 is KGHSH and CDR2 is LQKENI. The CDR3 totals 14 residues. V shed 1 base and J shed 4 bases, with 10 bases lying between them. In DNA, the CDR3 is TGTGCCAGCTCACCACAAGCCGGTACCTATGGCTACACCTTC. Protein product: CASSPQAGTYGYTF.

This clone was observed once. The chain carries TRBV13 and TRBJ1-5, with D perhaps TRBD1 (6 bases). Germline values: CDR1 PRHDT, CDR2 FYEKMQ (reference sequence). V was shortened by 0 bases and J by 10 bases, with 10 bases between the two germline ends. The CDR3 is 13 residues long. Here the CDR3 DNA reads TGTGCCAGCAGCTTAGGCAGGGGAAGTCCCCAGCATTTT. This codes for CASSLGRGSPQHF.

The sample holds one count of this clone. The J gene is TRBJ2-1, the V gene TRBV19; 11 nucleotides line up with TRBD2. Per the germline V gene, CDR1 is LNHDA and CDR2 is SQIVND (reference sequence). J gave up 10 bases and V 5 bases, and 10 bases lay outside the gene matches. The CDR3 loop spans 15 amino acids. In DNA form, the CDR3 reads TGTGCCAGTAGTTCCTCGACGGGACTAGCGGCAGAGCAGTTCTTC. It is translated as CASSSSTGLAAEQFF.